The 20 T cell receptor beta chains below all came from one sample that was sequenced in a study of blood T cell repertoires in COVID-19. The method was immunoSEQ multiplex PCR; TCRdb's version includes in-frame clones alone and lacks a portion of them. In the table there are under 300,000 clones, 88% of which are singletons. Sequenced input: PBMCs or T cells enriched from blood (not recorded which). These receptors came from a woman aged 45-60 years who had recovered from COVID-19.

The rearrangement joins TRBV11-2 to TRBJ1-2; 7 positions agree with TRBD1. Germline CDR1 is SGHAT and CDR2 is FQNNGV. The V and J ends lost 4 bases and 8 bases, in that order; junction bases with no gene match: 13. The CDR3 runs to 15 residues. The CDR3 spells CASSSYRGPRRGYTF. CDR3 DNA: TGTGCCAGCAGCTCCTACAGGGGCCCCCGGCGGGGCTACACCTTC.

The chain's CDR3 is CASRPPGKRANTEAFF. CDR3 nucleotide sequence: TGTGCCAGCAGACCCCCCGGTAAGCGGGCGAACACTGAAGCTTTCTTT. This chain links TRBV28 with TRBJ1-1; D remains ambiguous. Germline V gene lookup returns CDR1 MDHEN and CDR2 SYDVKM. With 6 bases removed from V and 1 base from J, the gap between germline ends came to 18 bases. The CDR3 has 16 residues.

This clone was counted a single time. This rearrangement joins TRBV6-2 or TRBV6-3 to TRBJ2-2, with D tentatively TRBD1 (6 bases). The CDR3 has 19 amino acids. Between the trimmed V and J ends, which lost 6 bases and 2 bases, there was a span of 25 bases. Germline values: CDR1 MNHEY, CDR2 SVGEGT. For the CDR3, the DNA is TGTGCCAGCAGCCACGATGGCCACAGGGCCCCTCGAAACACCGGGGAGCTGTTTTTT. This sequence encodes CASSHDGHRAPRNTGELFF.

J is TRBJ1-1 and V is TRBV5-1, with a tentative D call TRBD1 (5 bases). There are 15 residues in the CDR3. Germline-derived CDR1 and CDR2 are SGHRS and YFSETQ. Trimming removed 4 bases from V and 0 bases from J, with 13 bases in between. Here the CDR3 reads CASSRGWGVNTEAFF. CDR3 sequence (DNA): TGCGCCAGCAGCCGGGGATGGGGGGTGAACACTGAAGCTTTCTTT.

The chain is built from TRBV15 and TRBJ1-5; D not certain. Deletions cut 4 bases from V and 0 bases from J, with 13 bases between. The CDR3 covers 16 residues. In germline, CDR1 is LNHNV, CDR2 YYDKDF (reference sequence). DNA for the CDR3: TGTGCCACCAGCATGGTTTCTCGACTTAGCAATCAGCCCCAGCATTTT. Translating it yields CATSMVSRLSNQPQHF.

The chain uses TRBV11-2 and TRBJ1-4; D remains ambiguous. The CDR3 loop spans 16 amino acids. Deletions cut 4 bases from V and 3 bases from J, with 15 bases between. Germline CDR1 and CDR2: SGHAT and FQNNGV. CDR3 residues: CASSYLIPSANEKLFF. The CDR3 DNA is TGTGCCAGCAGCTACCTAATCCCGTCGGCTAATGAAAAACTGTTTTTT.

The genes are TRBV28 and TRBJ2-7, with 9 bases identical to TRBD2. From germline, CDR1 is MDHEN and CDR2 SYDVKM. Trimming removed 5 bases from V and 0 bases from J; junction bases left unmatched: 5. The CDR3 contains 15 residues. DNA of the CDR3: TGTGCCAGCAGTCTGGGGACTAGCCTCTCCTACGAGCAGTACTTC. This translates into CASSLGTSLSYEQYF.

This clone turned up a few times. The same CDR3 also results from other DNA sequences found in this sample. The chain has TRBV28 and TRBJ1-2; D call uncertain. V lost 6 bases to trimming and J lost 2 bases, with 4 bases between them. This CDR3 contains 11 residues. Germline CDR1 reads MDHEN; CDR2 reads SYDVKM. CDR3 nucleotide sequence: TGTGCCAGCAGCGTGAACTATGGCTACACCTTC. This encodes CASSVNYGYTF.

The V gene is TRBV23-1, the J gene TRBJ1-3; 7 nucleotides agree with TRBD1. TRBV23-1 is filed as an ORF, its function uncertain. The V gene end was trimmed by 2 bases and the J gene end by 0 bases; junction bases not matched to a gene: 4. The CDR3 covers 16 residues. The CDR3 sequence is CASSQPGTVSGNTIYF. CDR3 nucleotide sequence: TGCGCCAGCAGTCAACCCGGGACAGTCTCTGGAAACACCATATATTTT.

This chain links TRBV19 with TRBJ1-1, with 7 bases lining up with TRBD1. The CDR3 consists of 14 residues. Trimming took 5 bases from V and 1 from J; bases not matched to a gene: 4. Germline V lookup: CDR1 LNHDA, CDR2 SQIVND (reference sequence). The CDR3 is CASSWDRKNTEAFF. Written as DNA, the CDR3 is TGTGCCAGTAGTTGGGACAGAAAGAACACTGAAGCTTTCTTT.

J is TRBJ1-2 and V is TRBV6-4, with TRBD1 matching 7 bases. CDR3 size: 13 residues. The trim removed 6 bases at V and 8 bases at J, leaving 9 bases unmatched. CDR1 MRHNA and CDR2 SNTAGT come from the germline V gene. The CDR3 is CASRGQSGRGYTF. In DNA form, the CDR3 reads TGTGCCAGCAGGGGACAGTCTGGTCGGGGCTACACCTTC.

This chain links TRBV4-3 with TRBJ1-2; 7 bases agree with TRBD1. CDR1 is LGHNA and CDR2 is YSLEER in the germline V gene. The CDR3 runs to 15 residues. V was clipped by 4 bases and J by 0 bases; unmatched bases: 5. The CDR3 spells CASSLGTVTNYGYTF. The CDR3 region has the DNA TGCGCCAGCAGCCTGGGGACAGTTACTAACTATGGCTACACCTTC.

The chain joins TRBV4-2 to TRBJ1-2; D gene unclear. The CDR3 sequence is 14 residues long. V was shortened by 2 bases and J by 6 bases, with 13 bases between the two germline ends. Germline V gives CDR1 LGHNA, CDR2 YNFKEQ. This chain's CDR3 is CASSQSGAGNGYTF. CDR3 sequence (DNA): TGTGCCAGCAGCCAAAGCGGAGCAGGCAATGGCTACACCTTC.

The chain uses TRBV19 and TRBJ2-7; TRBD1 matches 9 bases. Germline CDR1 LNHDA, CDR2 SQIVND (reference sequence). The junction had 5 bases not matched to a gene; V was cut back by 3 bases and J by 5 bases. This CDR3 has 14 residues. The CDR3 sequence: CASSIKGTGNEQYF. The CDR3 region has the DNA TGTGCCAGTAGTATCAAAGGGACAGGGAACGAGCAGTACTTC.

The chain joins TRBV7-9 to TRBJ1-1; D gene uncertain. CDR3 length: 16 residues. Germline CDR1 is SEHNR and CDR2 is FQNEAQ (reference sequence). Trimming shortened V by 3 bases and J by 1 base, and 15 bases separated the two germline ends. CDR3 nucleotides: TGTGCCAGCAGCTTCGAGCTTGCGCGAGCGAACACTGAAGCTTTCTTT. This sequence encodes CASSFELARANTEAFF.

This clone came up a few times. This chain links TRBV7-2 with TRBJ2-5; 10 bases agree with TRBD1. Germline values: CDR1 SGHTA, CDR2 FQGNSA. The CDR3 extends over 16 amino acids. V lost 4 bases, J lost 3 bases, and 8 bases stayed unmatched. CDR3 region: CASSYRQGAGEETQYF. The CDR3 coding sequence is TGTGCCAGCAGCTACCGACAGGGGGCAGGGGAAGAGACCCAGTACTTC.

The chain employs TRBV18 and TRBJ1-4; D unclear. CDR1 and CDR2 (germline): KGHSH, LQKENI. The CDR3 has 16 amino acids. With 5 bases removed from V and 4 bases from J, the gap between germline ends came to 17 bases. The CDR3 DNA follows: TGTGCCAGCTCAATGTTTTTGGGCCAGATTAATGAAAAACTGTTTTTT. This encodes CASSMFLGQINEKLFF.

The chain couples TRBV28 to TRBJ1-4, with D perhaps TRBD1 (5 bases). Germline loops: CDR1 MDHEN, CDR2 SYDVKM. V gave up 6 bases and J gave up 0 bases, with 17 bases separating them. The CDR3 spans 17 residues. CDR3 DNA sequence: TGTGCCAGCAGCAGCCGGACACGGGGGGCAACTAATGAAAAACTGTTTTTT. It encodes CASSSRTRGATNEKLFF. The full variable domain, in which reference TRBV28 and TRBJ1-4 provide the parts outside the CDR3, is DVKVTQSSRYLVKRTGEKVFLECVQDMDHENMFWYRQDPGLGLRLIYFSYDVKMKEKGDIPEGYSVSREKKERFSLILESASTNQTSMYLCASSSRTRGATNEKLFFGSGTQLSVL.

This sequence joins TRBV30 and TRBJ1-3; 8 bases line up with TRBD1. CDR3 length: 14 amino acids. The ends lost 8 bases at V and 8 bases at J; junction bases unmatched: 14. Germline V gives CDR1 GTSNPN, CDR2 SVGIG (reference sequence). The CDR3 sequence is CAGGQELPGDTIYF. The CDR3 DNA follows: TGTGCCGGGGGACAGGAGCTACCCGGGGACACCATATATTTT.

The V and J genes are TRBV14 and TRBJ1-2, with D uncertain. Trimming removed 1 base at V and 4 bases at J, with 10 bases between. The CDR3 loop spans 14 amino acids. Germline V gives CDR1 SGHDN, CDR2 FVKESK. In DNA form, the CDR3 reads TGTGCCAGCAGCCAAGCATATGGCTTCTATGGCTACACCTTC. Protein: CASSQAYGFYGYTF.